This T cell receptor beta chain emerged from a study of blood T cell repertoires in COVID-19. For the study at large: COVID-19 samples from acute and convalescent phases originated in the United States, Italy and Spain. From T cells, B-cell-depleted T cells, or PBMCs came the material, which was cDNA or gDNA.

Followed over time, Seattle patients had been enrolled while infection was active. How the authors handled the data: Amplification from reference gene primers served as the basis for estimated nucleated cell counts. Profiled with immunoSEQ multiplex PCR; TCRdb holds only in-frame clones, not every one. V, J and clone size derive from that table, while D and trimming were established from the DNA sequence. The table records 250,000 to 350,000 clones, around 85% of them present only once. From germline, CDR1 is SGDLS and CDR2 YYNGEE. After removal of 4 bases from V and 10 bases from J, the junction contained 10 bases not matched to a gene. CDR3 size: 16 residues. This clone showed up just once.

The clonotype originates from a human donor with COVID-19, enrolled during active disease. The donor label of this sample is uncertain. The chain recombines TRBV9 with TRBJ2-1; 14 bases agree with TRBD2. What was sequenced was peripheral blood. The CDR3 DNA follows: TGTGCCAGCAGCTCTCCGACTAGCGGGAGGGCGGGCGAGCAGTTCTTC. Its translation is CASSSPTSGRAGEQFF.